The clone carrying this TCR beta chain was observed once. What it recognizes is unknown. The DNA input per sorted-subset replicate PCR was roughly 0.2 ug, corresponding to around 30,000 T cell genomes. Sequencing was performed with immunoSEQ multiplex PCR; in TCRdb, only in-frame clones are kept and a portion is missing. Among 600,000 or so clones listed, roughly 95% were seen once. This CDR3 spans 15 amino acids. Germline-derived CDR1 and CDR2 are MNHEY and SMNVEV (reference sequence). The trim removed 5 bases at V and 0 bases at J, leaving 5 bases unmatched. Positively selected for CCR7, the CD45RO-negative cells used as naive CD8 cells excluded terminally differentiated effector memory CD45RA+ cells. The source of the sample is a study of shared clonotypes between healthy human individuals. In the study overall: The donor group consisted of two women and a few men, aged 18 to 49. Study-wide results and limits: Rarefaction exposed incomplete sorted-subset sequencing despite large depth. Memory subsets had estimated richness that was generally smaller than that of naive subsets.

Sequencing input: naive CD8+ T cells sorted from blood. The gene calls are TRBV27 and TRBJ2-7; 9 nucleotides agree with TRBD1. The TCR was taken from a woman in her twenties or thirties in good health. The CDR3 loop is CASSIRDRDSYEQYF. Here the CDR3 DNA reads TGTGCCAGCAGTATCCGGGACAGGGACTCCTACGAGCAGTACTTC.